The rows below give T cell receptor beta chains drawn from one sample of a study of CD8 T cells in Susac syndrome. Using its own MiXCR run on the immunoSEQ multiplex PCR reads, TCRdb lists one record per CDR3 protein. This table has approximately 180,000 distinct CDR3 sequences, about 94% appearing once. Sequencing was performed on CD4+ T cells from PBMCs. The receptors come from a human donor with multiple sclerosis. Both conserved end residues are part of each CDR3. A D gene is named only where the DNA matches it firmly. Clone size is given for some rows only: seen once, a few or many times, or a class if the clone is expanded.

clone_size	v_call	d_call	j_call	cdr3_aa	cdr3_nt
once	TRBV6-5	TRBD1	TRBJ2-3	CASSYRGQGVGTDTQYF	TGTGCCAGCAGTTACAGGGGGCAGGGTGTCGGGACAGATACGCAGTATTTT
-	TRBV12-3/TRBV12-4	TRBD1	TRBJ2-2	CASRPTGVDTGELFF	TGTGCCAGCAGGCCCACAGGGGTAGACACCGGGGAGCTGTTTTTT
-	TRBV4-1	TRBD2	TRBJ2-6	CASSQQLAMGANVLTF	TGCGCCAGCAGCCAGCAACTAGCGATGGGGGCCAACGTCCTGACTTTC
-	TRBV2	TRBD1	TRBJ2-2	CASSAGGGNTGELFF	TGTGCCAGCAGCGCAGGGGGCGGGAACACCGGGGAGCTGTTTTTT
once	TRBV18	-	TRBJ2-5	CASSPRSDSNTAQYF	TGTGCCAGCTCACCAAGGAGTGACAGCAATACGGCCCAGTACTTC
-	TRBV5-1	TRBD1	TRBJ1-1	CASSHGDRDYTEAFF	TGCGCCAGCAGCCATGGTGACAGGGACTACACTGAAGCTTTCTTT
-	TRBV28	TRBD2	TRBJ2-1	CASSFTGTSGKNEQFF	TGTGCCAGCAGTTTTACCGGGACTAGCGGGAAAAATGAGCAGTTCTTC
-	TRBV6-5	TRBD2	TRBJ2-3	CASSSRPASGRDTQYF	TGTGCCAGCAGTTCGCGGCCTGCTAGCGGGCGGGATACGCAGTATTTT
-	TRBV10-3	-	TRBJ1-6	CAISERRPQDSPLHF	TGTGCCATCAGTGAGAGGCGGCCTCAGGATTCACCCCTCCACTTT
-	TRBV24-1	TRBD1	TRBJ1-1	CATQGTGVADTEAFF	TGTGCCACCCAGGGGACAGGGGTCGCGGACACTGAAGCTTTCTTT
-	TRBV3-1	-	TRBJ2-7	CASSQEAYEQYF	TGTGCCAGCAGCCAGGAAGCCTACGAGCAGTACTTC
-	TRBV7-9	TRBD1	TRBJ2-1	CASSFRTGGGDEQFF	TGTGCCAGCAGCTTCAGGACAGGGGGGGGCGATGAGCAGTTCTTC
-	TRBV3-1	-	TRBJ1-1	CASQSGGGGTEAFF	TGTGCCAGCCAAAGTGGCGGCGGGGGCACTGAAGCTTTCTTT
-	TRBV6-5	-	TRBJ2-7	CASSPGQTGVGEQYF	TGTGCCAGCAGTCCAGGACAGACTGGGGTGGGCGAGCAGTACTTC
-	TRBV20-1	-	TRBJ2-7	CSARVGSAYEQYF	TGCAGTGCTAGAGTCGGGAGCGCCTACGAGCAGTACTTC
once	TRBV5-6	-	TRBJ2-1	CASRPLSSYNEQFF	TGTGCCAGCAGACCCCTGAGCTCCTACAATGAGCAGTTCTTC
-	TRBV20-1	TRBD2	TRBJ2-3	CSAREVGAGGTDTQYF	TGCAGTGCTAGAGAAGTCGGGGCGGGAGGCACAGATACGCAGTATTTT
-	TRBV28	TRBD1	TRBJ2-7	CASRPGTGDWNEQYF	TGTGCCAGCAGACCCGGGACAGGGGATTGGAACGAGCAGTACTTC
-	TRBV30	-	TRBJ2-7	CAWSVRRGGPLYEQYF	TGTGCCTGGAGTGTACGTAGGGGGGGGCCCCTTTACGAGCAGTACTTC
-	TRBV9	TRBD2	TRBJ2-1	CASSVLAGLYNEQFF	TGTGCCAGCAGCGTACTAGCGGGACTATACAATGAGCAGTTCTTC
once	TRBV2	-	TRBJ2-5	CASSDSHETQYF	TGTGCCAGCAGTGACTCCCACGAGACCCAGTACTTC
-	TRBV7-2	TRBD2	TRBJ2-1	CASSVSGREAYNEQFF	TGTGCCAGCAGCGTCAGCGGGAGGGAGGCCTACAATGAGCAGTTCTTC
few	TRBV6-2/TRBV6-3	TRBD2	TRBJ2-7	CASRTSAYEQYF	TGTGCCAGCAGGACTAGCGCCTACGAGCAGTACTTC
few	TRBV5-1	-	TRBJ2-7	CASSLAAGDSYEQYF	TGCGCCAGCAGCTTGGCGGCAGGAGACTCCTACGAGCAGTACTTC
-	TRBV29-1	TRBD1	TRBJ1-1	CSVRLWRQGASGTEAFF	TGCAGCGTTCGGCTATGGAGACAGGGGGCTTCAGGCACTGAAGCTTTCTTT
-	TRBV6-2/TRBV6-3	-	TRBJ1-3	CASSYLRQNSGNTIYF	TGTGCCAGCAGTTACCTGAGACAGAACTCTGGAAACACCATATATTTT
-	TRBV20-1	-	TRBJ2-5	CSARIQQETQYF	TGCAGTGCTAGAATCCAGCAAGAGACCCAGTACTTC
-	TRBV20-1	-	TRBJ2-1	CSVRDSTNEQFF	TGCAGTGTCCGTGACTCCACCAATGAGCAGTTCTTC
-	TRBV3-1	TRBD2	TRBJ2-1	CASSLAGGGNEQFF	TGTGCCAGCAGTCTTGCTGGGGGGGGAAATGAGCAGTTCTTC
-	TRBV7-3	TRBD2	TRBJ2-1	CASSPQSGGGNEQFF	TGTGCCAGCAGCCCACAAAGCGGGGGGGGCAATGAGCAGTTCTTC
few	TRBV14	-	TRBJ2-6	CATQRASGANVLTF	TGTGCCACCCAACGGGCCTCTGGGGCCAACGTCCTGACTTTC
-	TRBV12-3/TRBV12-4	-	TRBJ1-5	CASTLGADQPQHF	TGTGCCAGCACCCTTGGGGCTGATCAGCCCCAGCATTTT
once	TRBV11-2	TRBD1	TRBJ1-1	CASSQQTGGDTEAFF	TGTGCCAGCAGCCAACAGACAGGGGGGGACACTGAAGCTTTCTTT
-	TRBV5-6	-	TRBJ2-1	CASSLPIWRSSYNEQFF	TGTGCCAGCAGCTTACCGATTTGGCGGAGCTCCTACAATGAGCAGTTCTTC
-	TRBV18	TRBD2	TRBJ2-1	CASSPVSGVYNEQFF	TGTGCCAGCTCACCGGTTAGCGGGGTCTACAATGAGCAGTTCTTC
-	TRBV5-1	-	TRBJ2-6	CASSTSTDLSGANVLTF	TGCGCCAGCAGCACAAGCACAGACCTCTCTGGGGCCAACGTCCTGACTTTC
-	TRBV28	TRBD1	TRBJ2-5	CASTTGVATQYF	TGTGCCAGCACTACAGGGGTTGCGACCCAGTACTTC
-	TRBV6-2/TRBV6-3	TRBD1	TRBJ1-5	CASSYPGQGGSNQPQHF	TGTGCCAGCAGTTACCCGGGGCAGGGGGGCAGCAATCAGCCCCAGCATTTT
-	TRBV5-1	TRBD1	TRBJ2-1	CASRSDRVSYNEQFF	TGCGCCAGCAGAAGCGACAGGGTCTCCTACAATGAGCAGTTCTTC
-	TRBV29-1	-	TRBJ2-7	CSVRMFAREQYF	TGCAGCGTTCGGATGTTTGCGCGTGAGCAGTACTTC
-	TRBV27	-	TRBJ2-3	CASSSPWQTGNTQYF	TGTGCCAGCAGTTCCCCTTGGCAGACTGGCAATACGCAGTATTTT
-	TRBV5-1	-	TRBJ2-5	CASSLSWVGETQYF	TGCGCCAGCAGCTTAAGTTGGGTTGGGGAGACCCAGTACTTC
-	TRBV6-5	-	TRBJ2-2	CASSLGRGVTDTGELFF	TGTGCCAGCAGTTTAGGGAGGGGGGTGACGGACACCGGGGAGCTGTTTTTT
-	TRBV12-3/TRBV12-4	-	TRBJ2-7	CASSTPREQYF	TGTGCCAGCAGTACCCCTCGGGAGCAGTACTTC
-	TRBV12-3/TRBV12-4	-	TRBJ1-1	CASTPHMNTEAFF	TGTGCCAGCACCCCACATATGAACACTGAAGCTTTCTTT
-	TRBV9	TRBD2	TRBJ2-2	CASSVGGTRVAGELFF	TGTGCCAGCAGCGTAGGGGGGACTAGGGTCGCCGGGGAGCTGTTTTTT
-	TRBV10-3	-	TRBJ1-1	CAIRASRRRNTEAFF	TGTGCCATCAGAGCTTCGCGTCGCCGGAACACTGAAGCTTTCTTT
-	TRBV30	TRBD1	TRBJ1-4	CAGTGDEKLFF	TGTGCCGGGACAGGGGATGAAAAACTGTTTTTT